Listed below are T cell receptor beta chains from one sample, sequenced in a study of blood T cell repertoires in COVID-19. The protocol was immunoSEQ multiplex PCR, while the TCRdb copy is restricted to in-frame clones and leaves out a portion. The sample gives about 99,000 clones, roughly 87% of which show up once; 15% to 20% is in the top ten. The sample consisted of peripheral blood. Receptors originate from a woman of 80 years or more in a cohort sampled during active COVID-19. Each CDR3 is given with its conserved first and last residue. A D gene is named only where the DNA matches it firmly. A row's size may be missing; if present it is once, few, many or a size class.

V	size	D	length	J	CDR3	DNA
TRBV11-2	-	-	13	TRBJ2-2	CASSGPNTGELFF	TGTGCCAGCTCCGGTCCGAACACCGGGGAGCTGTTTTTT
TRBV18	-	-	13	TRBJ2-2	CAFAEREDGELFF	TGTGCCTTCGCGGAAAGGGAGGACGGGGAGCTGTTTTTT
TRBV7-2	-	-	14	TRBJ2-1	CASSLDTINNEQFF	TGTGCCAGCAGCTTAGATACAATAAACAATGAGCAGTTCTTC
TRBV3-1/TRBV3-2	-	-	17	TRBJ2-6	CASSRGGGTSGANVLTF	TGTGCCAGCAGCCGTGGAGGGGGCACCTCTGGGGCCAACGTCCTGACTTTC
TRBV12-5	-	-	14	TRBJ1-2	CASGFQQANYGYTF	TGTGCTAGTGGTTTCCAACAGGCTAACTATGGCTACACCTTC
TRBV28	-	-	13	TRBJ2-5	CASTLESQETQYF	TGTGCCAGCACCTTAGAATCCCAAGAGACCCAGTACTTC
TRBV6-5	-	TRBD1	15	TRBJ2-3	CASSLDRAIRDTQYF	TGTGCCAGCAGTTTGGACAGGGCAATAAGAGATACGCAGTATTTT
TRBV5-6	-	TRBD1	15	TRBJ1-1	CASSLLGQGRTEAFF	TGTGCCAGCAGCCTCCTCGGACAGGGGAGGACTGAAGCTTTCTTT
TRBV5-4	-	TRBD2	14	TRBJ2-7	CASSLSGSSYEQYF	TGTGCCAGCAGCTTGAGCGGGAGCTCCTACGAGCAGTACTTC
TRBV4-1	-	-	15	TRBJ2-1	CASSQDLGGGNEQFF	TGCGCCAGCAGCCAAGATTTGGGAGGGGGCAATGAGCAGTTCTTC
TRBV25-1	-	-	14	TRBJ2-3	CASSGGIRTDTQYF	TGTGCCAGCAGTGGAGGAATTCGCACAGATACGCAGTATTTT
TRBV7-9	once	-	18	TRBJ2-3	CASSPRQGLLIRSDTQYF	TGTGCCAGCAGTCCTAGACAGGGACTCCTTATTCGATCAGATACGCAGTATTTT
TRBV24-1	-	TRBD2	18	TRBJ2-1	CATSTGKGISGSRNEQFF	TGTGCCACCAGTACAGGGAAGGGAATTAGCGGGAGTAGGAATGAGCAGTTCTTC
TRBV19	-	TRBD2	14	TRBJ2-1	CASTLAGGINEQFF	TGTGCCAGTACCTTAGCGGGAGGGATAAATGAGCAGTTCTTC
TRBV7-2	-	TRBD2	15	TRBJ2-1	CASTQRGGRFNEQFF	TGTGCCAGCACCCAGCGGGGGGGGCGTTTTAATGAGCAGTTCTTC
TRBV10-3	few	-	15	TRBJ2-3	CAISESRGDTDTQYF	TGTGCCATCAGTGAGTCTAGGGGCGACACAGATACGCAGTATTTT
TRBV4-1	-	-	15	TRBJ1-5	CASSQDGYSNQPQHF	TGCGCCAGCAGCCAAGACGGGTATAGCAATCAGCCCCAGCATTTT
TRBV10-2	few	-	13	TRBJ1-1	CASRVGRDTEAFF	TGCGCCAGCAGGGTAGGGAGGGACACTGAAGCTTTCTTT
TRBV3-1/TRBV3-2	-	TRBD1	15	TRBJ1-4	CASSQVTGLDEKLFF	TGTGCCAGCAGCCAAGTGACAGGGTTGGATGAAAAACTGTTTTTT
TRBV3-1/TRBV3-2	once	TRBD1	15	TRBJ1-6	CASSLRQGHNSPLHF	TGTGCCAGCAGCCTTCGACAGGGTCATAATTCACCCCTCCACTTT
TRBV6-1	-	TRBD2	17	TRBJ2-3	CASSEALAGDSTDTQYF	TGTGCCAGCAGTGAAGCCCTAGCGGGGGATTCCACAGATACGCAGTATTTT
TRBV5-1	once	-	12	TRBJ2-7	CASSPGVYEQYF	TGCGCCAGCAGCCCGGGGGTTTACGAGCAGTACTTC
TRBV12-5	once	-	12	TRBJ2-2	CASNEGTGELFF	TGTGCTAGTAACGAGGGCACCGGGGAGCTGTTTTTT
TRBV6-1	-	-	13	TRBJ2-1	CASSEGTLNEQFF	TGTGCCAGCAGTGAAGGGACTCTTAATGAGCAGTTCTTC
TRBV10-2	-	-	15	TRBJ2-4	CASSEPGVAKNIQYF	TGCGCCAGCAGTGAGCCGGGGGTAGCCAAAAACATTCAGTACTTC
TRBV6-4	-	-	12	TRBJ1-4	CASRDKGLELFF	TGTGCCAGCAGAGATAAGGGGTTGGAACTGTTTTTT
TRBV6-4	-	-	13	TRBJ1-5	CASSVGADQPQHF	TGTGCCAGCAGCGTGGGGGCCGATCAGCCCCAGCATTTT
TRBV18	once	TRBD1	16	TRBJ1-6	CASSQGASMENSPLHF	TGTGCCAGCTCACAGGGGGCTAGTATGGAAAATTCACCCCTCCACTTT
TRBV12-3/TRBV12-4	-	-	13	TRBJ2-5	CASKRQVQETQYF	TGTGCCAGCAAAAGACAGGTCCAAGAGACCCAGTACTTC
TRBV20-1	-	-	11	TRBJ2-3	CSARDQDTQYF	TGCAGTGCTAGAGATCAAGATACGCAGTATTTT
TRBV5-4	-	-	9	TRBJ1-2	CASRHGWVF	TGTGCCAGCAGACACGGGTGGGTCTTC
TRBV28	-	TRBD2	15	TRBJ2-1	CASSRFAGDTNEQFF	TGTGCCAGCAGTCGTTTCGCGGGAGATACCAATGAGCAGTTCTTC